The clone carrying this T cell receptor beta chain was found a few times. As yet, its antigen is unknown. The people who gave samples were healthy Caucasians from Russia, aged roughly 6 to 95. This sample was included in a study of blood T cells in healthy people across ages. The use of a sample-barcoded 5' primer and a J-beta primer mix characterized a second PCR of about 7 to 12 cycles. Per-sample output comprised a minimum of 2.5 million paired-end reads containing CDR3. One entry per CDR3 protein results from TCRdb running MiXCR on the 5' RACE reads. The sample yields fewer than 2 million distinct CDR3 sequences, about two fifths seen once. Germline CDR1 reads SQVTM; CDR2 reads ANQGSEA. The ends were cut back, 4 bases at V and 4 bases at J, with 19 bases in the middle. This CDR3 has 15 amino acids. General study findings and limits: Calculation of diversity from one million T cells yielded estimates considered to be underestimates. What prevented conclusive comparison of naive and antigen-experienced cells was that PBMCs were unsorted.

The source material was blood. The receptor's source is a human donor in good health. This rearrangement joins TRBV29-1 to TRBJ1-2; D remains ambiguous. This chain's CDR3 is CSVVPRFGSSYGYTF. The CDR3 coding sequence is TGCAGCGTTGTACCCCGATTTGGAAGTTCCTATGGCTACACCTTC.